The clone carrying this TCR beta chain came up a few times. The V gene's germline CDR1 is LGHNA and CDR2 YNFKEQ. J gave up 7 bases and V 0 bases, and 15 bases lay outside the gene matches. This CDR3 is built from 17 residues. Using its own MiXCR run on the RT-PCR reads, TCRdb lists one record per CDR3 protein. Among hundreds of thousands of distinct CDR3 sequences listed, about 14% were seen once. The sample comprised memory CD4+ T cells from blood. The receptor was isolated from a female donor in good health, serving as a healthy control. This chain joins TRBV4-2 and TRBJ2-7; 7 bases match TRBD2. Here the CDR3 reads CASSQDTASGILGEQYF. The CDR3 DNA reads as TGTGCCAGCAGCCAAGATACTGCGAGCGGGATTCTGGGGGAGCAGTACTTC.